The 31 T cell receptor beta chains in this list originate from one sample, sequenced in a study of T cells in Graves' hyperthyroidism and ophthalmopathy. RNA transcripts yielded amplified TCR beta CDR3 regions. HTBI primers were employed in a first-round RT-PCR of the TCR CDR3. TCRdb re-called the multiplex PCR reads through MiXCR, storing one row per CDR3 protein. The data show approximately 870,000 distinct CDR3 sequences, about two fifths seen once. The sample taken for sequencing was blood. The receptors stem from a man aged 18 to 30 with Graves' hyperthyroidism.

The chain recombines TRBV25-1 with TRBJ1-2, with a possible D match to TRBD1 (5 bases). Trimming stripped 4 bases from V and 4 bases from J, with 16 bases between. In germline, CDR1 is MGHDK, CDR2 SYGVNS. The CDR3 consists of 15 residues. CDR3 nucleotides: TGTGCCAGCAGTGCTAGAAGTCGGGACCGCTATGGCTACACCTTC. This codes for CASSARSRDRYGYTF.

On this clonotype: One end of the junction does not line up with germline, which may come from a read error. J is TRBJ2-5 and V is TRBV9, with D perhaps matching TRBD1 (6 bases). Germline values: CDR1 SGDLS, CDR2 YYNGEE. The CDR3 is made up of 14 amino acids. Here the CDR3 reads CASGVGTRQETQYF. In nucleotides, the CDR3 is TGTGCCAGCGGCGTCGGGACAAGGCAGGAGACCCAGTACTTC.

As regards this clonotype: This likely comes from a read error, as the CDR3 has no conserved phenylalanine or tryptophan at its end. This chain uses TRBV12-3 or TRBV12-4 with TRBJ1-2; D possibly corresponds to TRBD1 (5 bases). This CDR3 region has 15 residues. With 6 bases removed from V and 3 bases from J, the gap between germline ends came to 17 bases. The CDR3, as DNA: TGTGCCAGCAGCCAAATCAGGGTATCCGACTATGGCTACACCCTC. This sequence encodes CASSQIRVSDYGYTL.

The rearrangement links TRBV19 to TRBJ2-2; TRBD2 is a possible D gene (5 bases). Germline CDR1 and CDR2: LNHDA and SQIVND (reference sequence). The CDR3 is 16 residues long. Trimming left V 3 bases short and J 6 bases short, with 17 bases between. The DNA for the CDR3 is TGTGCCAGTAGTATCGGGGTTGGGAGTGGGTCCGGGGAGCTGTTTTTT. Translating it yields CASSIGVGSGSGELFF.

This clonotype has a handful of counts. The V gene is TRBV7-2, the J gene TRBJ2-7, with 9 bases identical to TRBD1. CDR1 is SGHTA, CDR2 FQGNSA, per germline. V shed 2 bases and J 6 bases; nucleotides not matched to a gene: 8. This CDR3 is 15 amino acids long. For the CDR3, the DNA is TGTGCCAGCAGCTTAATGGGACAGGGAATGATCGAGCAGTACTTC. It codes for CASSLMGQGMIEQYF.

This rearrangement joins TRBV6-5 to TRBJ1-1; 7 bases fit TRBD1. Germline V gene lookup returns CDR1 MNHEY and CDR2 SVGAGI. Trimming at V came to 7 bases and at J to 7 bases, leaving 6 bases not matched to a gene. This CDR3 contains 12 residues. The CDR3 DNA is TGTGCCAGCAACCAACAGGGGAGTGAAGCTTTCTTT. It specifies CASNQQGSEAFF.

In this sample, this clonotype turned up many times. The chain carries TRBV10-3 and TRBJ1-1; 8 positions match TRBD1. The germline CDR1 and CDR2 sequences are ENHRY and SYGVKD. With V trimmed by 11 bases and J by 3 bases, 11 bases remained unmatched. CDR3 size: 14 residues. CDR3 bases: TGTGCCCTTCCTGGTCAGGGGGCACACACTGAAGCTTTCTTT. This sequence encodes CALPGQGAHTEAFF.

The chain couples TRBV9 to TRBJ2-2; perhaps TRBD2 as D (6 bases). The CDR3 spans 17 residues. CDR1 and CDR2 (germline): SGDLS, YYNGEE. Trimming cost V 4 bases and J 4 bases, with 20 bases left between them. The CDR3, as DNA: TGTGCCAGCAGCCCTTCTGGGGGACTTAGCAGCACCGGGGAGCTGTTTTTT. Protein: CASSPSGGLSSTGELFF.

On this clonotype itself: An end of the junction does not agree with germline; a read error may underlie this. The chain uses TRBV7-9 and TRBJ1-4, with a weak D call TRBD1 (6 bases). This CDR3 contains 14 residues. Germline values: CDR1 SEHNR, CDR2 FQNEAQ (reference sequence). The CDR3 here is CASSRRGQHEKLSF. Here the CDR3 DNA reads TGTGCCAGCAGCCGACGCGGACAGCATGAAAAACTGTCTTTT.

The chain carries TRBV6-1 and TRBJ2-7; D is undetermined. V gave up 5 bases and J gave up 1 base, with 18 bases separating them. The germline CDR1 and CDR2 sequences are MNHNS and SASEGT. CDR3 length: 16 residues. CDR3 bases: TGTGCCAGCAGTTCCCTGAACGGCGGAACATCCTACGAGCAGTACTTC. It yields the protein CASSSLNGGTSYEQYF.

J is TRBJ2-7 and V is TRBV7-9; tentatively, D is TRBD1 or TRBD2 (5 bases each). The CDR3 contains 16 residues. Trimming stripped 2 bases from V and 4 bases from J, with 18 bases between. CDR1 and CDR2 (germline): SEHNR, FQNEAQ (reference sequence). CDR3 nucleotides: TGTGCCAGCAGCTTAACCCGACCGGGGACCGGTTACGAGCAGTACTTC. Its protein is CASSLTRPGTGYEQYF.

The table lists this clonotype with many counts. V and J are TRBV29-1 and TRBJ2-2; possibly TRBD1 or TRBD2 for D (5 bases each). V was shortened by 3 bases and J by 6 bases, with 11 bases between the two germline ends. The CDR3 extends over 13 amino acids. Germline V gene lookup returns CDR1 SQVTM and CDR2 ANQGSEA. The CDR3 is CSVDRGESGELFF. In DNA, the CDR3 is TGCAGCGTTGATCGAGGGGAGTCCGGGGAGCTGTTTTTT.

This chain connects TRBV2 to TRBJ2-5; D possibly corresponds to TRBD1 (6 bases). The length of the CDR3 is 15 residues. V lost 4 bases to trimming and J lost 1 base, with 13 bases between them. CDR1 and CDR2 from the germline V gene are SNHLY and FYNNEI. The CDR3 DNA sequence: TGTGCCAGCAGTGCCCAAGGACAGCTCCAAGAGACCCAGTACTTC. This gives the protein CASSAQGQLQETQYF.

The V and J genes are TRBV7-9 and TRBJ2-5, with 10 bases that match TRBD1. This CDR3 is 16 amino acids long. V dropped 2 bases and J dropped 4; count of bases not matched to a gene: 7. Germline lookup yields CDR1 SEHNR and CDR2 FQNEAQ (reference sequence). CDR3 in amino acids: CASSLYVTGGLETQYF. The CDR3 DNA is TGTGCCAGCAGCTTATATGTGACAGGGGGCTTAGAGACCCAGTACTTC.

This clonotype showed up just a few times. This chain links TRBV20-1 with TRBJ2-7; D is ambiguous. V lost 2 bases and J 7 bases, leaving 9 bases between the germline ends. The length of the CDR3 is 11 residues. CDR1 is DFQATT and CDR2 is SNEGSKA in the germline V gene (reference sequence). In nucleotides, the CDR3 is TGCAGTGCTAGATCCGGGCTAGAGCAGTACTTC. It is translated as CSARSGLEQYF.

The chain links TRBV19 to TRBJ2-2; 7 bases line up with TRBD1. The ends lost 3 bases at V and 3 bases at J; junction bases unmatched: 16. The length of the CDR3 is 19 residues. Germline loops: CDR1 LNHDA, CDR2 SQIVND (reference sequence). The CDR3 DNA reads TGTGCCAGTAGTATCCCCCGGGGACAGCTTATACAGGACACCGGGGAGCTGTTTTTT. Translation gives CASSIPRGQLIQDTGELFF.

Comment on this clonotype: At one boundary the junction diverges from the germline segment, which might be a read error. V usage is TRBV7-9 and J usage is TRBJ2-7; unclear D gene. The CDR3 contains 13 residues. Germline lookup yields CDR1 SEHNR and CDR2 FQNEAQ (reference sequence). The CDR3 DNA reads TGTGCCAGCAACTTATCTCTGGTACACGAGCAGTACTTC. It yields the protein CASNLSLVHEQYF.

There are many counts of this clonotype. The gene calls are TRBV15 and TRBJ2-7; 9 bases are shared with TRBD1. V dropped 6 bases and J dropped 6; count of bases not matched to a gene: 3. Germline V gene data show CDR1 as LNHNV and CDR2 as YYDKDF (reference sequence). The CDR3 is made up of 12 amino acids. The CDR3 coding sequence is TGTGCCACCAGGGACAGGGGACCCGAGCAGTACTTC. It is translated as CATRDRGPEQYF.

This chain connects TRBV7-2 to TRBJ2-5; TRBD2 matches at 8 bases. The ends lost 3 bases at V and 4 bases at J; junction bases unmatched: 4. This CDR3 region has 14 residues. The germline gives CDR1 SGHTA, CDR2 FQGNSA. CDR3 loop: CASSFREGRETQYF. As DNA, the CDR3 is TGTGCCAGCAGCTTCCGGGAGGGCCGAGAGACCCAGTACTTC.

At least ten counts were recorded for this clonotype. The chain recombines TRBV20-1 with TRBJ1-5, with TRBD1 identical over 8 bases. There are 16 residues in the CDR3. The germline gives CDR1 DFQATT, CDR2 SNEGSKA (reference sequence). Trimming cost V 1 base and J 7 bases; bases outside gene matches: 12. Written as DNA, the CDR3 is TGCAGTGCTAGAGCCGTCGACAGGGGAGGAAACCAGCCCCAGCATTTT. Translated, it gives CSARAVDRGGNQPQHF.

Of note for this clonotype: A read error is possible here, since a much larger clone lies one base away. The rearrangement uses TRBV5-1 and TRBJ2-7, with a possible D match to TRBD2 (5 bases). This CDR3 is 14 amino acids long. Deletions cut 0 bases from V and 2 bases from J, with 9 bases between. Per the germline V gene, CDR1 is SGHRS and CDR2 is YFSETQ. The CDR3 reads CASSLVGVPYEQYF. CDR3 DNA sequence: TGCGCCAGCAGCTTGGTCGGGGTGCCCTACGAGCAGTACTTC. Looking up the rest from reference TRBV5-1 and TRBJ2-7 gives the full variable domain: KAGVTQTPRYLIKTRGQQVTLSCSPISGHRSVSWYQQTPGQGLQFLFEYFSETQRNKGNFPGRFSGRQFSNSRSEMNVSTLELGDSALYLCASSLVGVPYEQYFGPGTRLTVT.

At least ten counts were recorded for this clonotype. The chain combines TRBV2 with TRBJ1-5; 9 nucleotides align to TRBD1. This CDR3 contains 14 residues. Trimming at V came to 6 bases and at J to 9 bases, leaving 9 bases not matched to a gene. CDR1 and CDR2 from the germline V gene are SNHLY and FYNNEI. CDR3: CASRATGGMWPQHF. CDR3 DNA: TGTGCCAGCAGGGCTACAGGGGGCATGTGGCCCCAGCATTTT.

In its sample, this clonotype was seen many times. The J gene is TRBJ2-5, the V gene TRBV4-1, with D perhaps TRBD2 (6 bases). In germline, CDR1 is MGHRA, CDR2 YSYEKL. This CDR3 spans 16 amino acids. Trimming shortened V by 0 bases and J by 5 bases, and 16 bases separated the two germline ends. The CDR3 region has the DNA TGCGCCAGCAGCCAAGATAGCGAGGCGGGACGGGAGACCCAGTACTTC. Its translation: CASSQDSEAGRETQYF.

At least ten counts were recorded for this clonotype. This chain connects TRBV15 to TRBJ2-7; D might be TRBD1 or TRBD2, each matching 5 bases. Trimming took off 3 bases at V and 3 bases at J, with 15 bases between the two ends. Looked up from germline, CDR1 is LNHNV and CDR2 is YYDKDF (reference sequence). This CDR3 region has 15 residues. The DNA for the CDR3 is TGTGCCACCAGCAGCCTGGGACGGGATAGCTACGAGCAGTACTTC. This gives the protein CATSSLGRDSYEQYF.

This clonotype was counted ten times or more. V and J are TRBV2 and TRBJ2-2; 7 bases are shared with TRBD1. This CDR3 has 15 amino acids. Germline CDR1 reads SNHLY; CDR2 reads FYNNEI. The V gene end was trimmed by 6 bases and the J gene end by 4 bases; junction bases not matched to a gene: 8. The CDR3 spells CASRQTGQSTGELFF. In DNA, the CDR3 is TGTGCCAGCAGGCAAACGGGACAGAGCACCGGGGAGCTGTTTTTT.

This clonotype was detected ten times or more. CDR3 DNA: TGTGCCACCAGTGATTCGGATGGAGCTGGGGCCAACGTCCTGACTTTC. Amino acids: CATSDSDGAGANVLTF. The chain recombines TRBV24-1 with TRBJ2-6, with unresolved D. This CDR3 contains 16 residues. Germline V gene data show CDR1 as KGHDR and CDR2 as SFDVKD. V was pared by 2 bases and J by 2 bases, with 9 bases between.

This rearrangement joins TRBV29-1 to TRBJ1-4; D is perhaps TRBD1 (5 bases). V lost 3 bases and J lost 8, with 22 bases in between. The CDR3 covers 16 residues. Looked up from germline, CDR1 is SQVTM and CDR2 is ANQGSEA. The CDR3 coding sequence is TGCAGCGTTGAGGTTGGGGCAGGACTCGGGGGAGAAAAACTGTTTTTT. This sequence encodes CSVEVGAGLGGEKLFF.

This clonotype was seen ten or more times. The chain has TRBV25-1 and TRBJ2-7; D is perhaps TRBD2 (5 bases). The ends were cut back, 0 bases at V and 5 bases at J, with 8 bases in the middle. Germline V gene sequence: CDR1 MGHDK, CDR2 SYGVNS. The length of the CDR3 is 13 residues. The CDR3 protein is CASSEYFGDEQYF. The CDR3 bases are TGTGCCAGCAGTGAATATTTCGGGGACGAGCAGTACTTC.

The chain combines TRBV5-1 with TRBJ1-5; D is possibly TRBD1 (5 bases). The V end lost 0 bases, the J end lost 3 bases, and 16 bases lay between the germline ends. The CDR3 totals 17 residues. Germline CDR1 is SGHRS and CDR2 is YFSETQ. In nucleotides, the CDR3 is TGCGCCAGCAGCTTGGCCGGAAGGGGCGCTTCCAATCAGCCCCAGCATTTT. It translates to CASSLAGRGASNQPQHF.

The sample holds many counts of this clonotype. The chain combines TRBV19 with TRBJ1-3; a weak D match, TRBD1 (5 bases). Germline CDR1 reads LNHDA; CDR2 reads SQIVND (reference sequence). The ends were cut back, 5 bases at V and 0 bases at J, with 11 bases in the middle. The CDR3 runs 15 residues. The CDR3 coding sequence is TGTGCCAGTAGTTCGGGACGGCTCTCTGGAAACACCATATATTTT. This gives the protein CASSSGRLSGNTIYF.

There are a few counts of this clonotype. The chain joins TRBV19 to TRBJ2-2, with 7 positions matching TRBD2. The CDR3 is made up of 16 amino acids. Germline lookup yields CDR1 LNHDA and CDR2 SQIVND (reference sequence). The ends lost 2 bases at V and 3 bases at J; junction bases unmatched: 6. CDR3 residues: CASSIMGLADTGELFF. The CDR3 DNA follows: TGTGCCAGTAGTATAATGGGCCTAGCGGACACCGGGGAGCTGTTTTTT.